Below, 22 T cell receptor beta chains from the same sample are listed, as sequenced in a study of regulatory T cells in long-lasting Graves disease. Documented time point: newly diagnosed GD, antithyroid drugs for less than 3 months. From PBMCs, RNA was extracted and then used to make the TCR library. Both iRepertoire HTBI primers and Arm-PCR of CDR3 regions were used to build the TCR beta libraries. TCRdb analysed the multiplex PCR reads with MiXCR anew, one entry per CDR3 protein. The sample has some 370,000 distinct CDR3 sequences; 10% to 15% are singletons. These data also formed part of another study, on T cells in Graves' hyperthyroidism and ophthalmopathy.

The source material was peripheral blood mononuclear cells (PBMCs), sampled at new diagnosis, from a patient treated with antithyroid drugs. Receptor source: a young woman with Graves disease.

This clonotype has ten or more counts. The chain couples TRBV15 to TRBJ1-5, with a weak D call TRBD1 (6 bases). Per the germline V gene, CDR1 is LNHNV and CDR2 is YYDKDF (reference sequence). V was clipped by 4 bases and J by 1 base, with 14 bases between them. The CDR3 sequence is 16 residues long. The CDR3 coding sequence is TGTGCCACCAGCATGACCTACAGGGTCAGCAATCAGCCCCAGCATTTT. Amino acids: CATSMTYRVSNQPQHF.

The sample holds a few counts of this clonotype. V usage is TRBV7-9 and J usage is TRBJ2-1; TRBD2 agrees at 8 bases. Germline V gene sequence: CDR1 SEHNR, CDR2 FQNEAQ (reference sequence). The CDR3 has 16 amino acids. J gave up 2 bases and V 3 bases, and 6 bases lay outside the gene matches. CDR3 residues: CASSFERGPTYNEQFF. The CDR3 nucleotides are TGTGCCAGCAGCTTCGAGCGGGGGCCTACCTACAATGAGCAGTTCTTC.

The chain joins TRBV24-1 to TRBJ1-1, with D unresolved. V gave up 5 bases and J gave up 0 bases, with 6 bases separating them. The CDR3 consists of 13 residues. Germline loops: CDR1 KGHDR, CDR2 SFDVKD. The CDR3 sequence is CATSGSLNTEAFF. The CDR3 nucleotides are TGTGCCACCAGTGGTTCCTTGAACACTGAAGCTTTCTTT.

To note about this clonotype: It may be a read error: a sequence one base away is much more abundant. The chain joins TRBV10-1 to TRBJ2-1; D is perhaps TRBD2 (5 bases). The CDR3 is 15 amino acids. V was shortened by 0 bases and J by 5 bases, with 11 bases between the two germline ends. Germline CDR1 and CDR2: WNHNN and SYGVQD (reference sequence). CDR3 protein: CASSESSDGDNEQFF. For the CDR3, the DNA is TGCGCCAGCAGTGAGTCTAGCGATGGGGACAATGAGCAGTTCTTC.

This clonotype was observed at least ten times. V and J are TRBV6-1 and TRBJ2-1, with a weak D call TRBD1 (5 bases). This CDR3 comprises 14 residues. Trimming left V 5 bases short and J 5 bases short, with 13 bases between. In germline, CDR1 is MNHNS, CDR2 SASEGT. The CDR3 coding sequence is TGTGCCAGCAGTCCCCCGCCCAGGGACAATGAGCAGTTCTTC. Its translation: CASSPPPRDNEQFF.

Ten or more counts support this clonotype. The chain uses TRBV7-2 and TRBJ2-3, with D uncertain. Germline V gene data show CDR1 as SGHTA and CDR2 as FQGNSA. The CDR3 is 13 amino acids. V lost 3 bases and J lost 6, with 10 bases in between. The CDR3 DNA reads TGTGCCAGCAGCTTTGGGCCTCGGGATACGCAGTATTTT. Translating gives CASSFGPRDTQYF.

This clonotype has ten or more counts. The rearrangement links TRBV11-2 to TRBJ1-1, with D unclear. The germline V gene has CDR1 SGHAT and CDR2 FQNNGV. The V and J ends lost 7 bases and 1 base respectively, with 10 bases between them. The CDR3 runs 13 residues. CDR3 coding DNA: TGTGCCAGCACATGGGGTAGGAACACTGAAGCTTTCTTT. Translated, it gives CASTWGRNTEAFF.

Worth noting for this clonotype: Possible read error: a much larger clone is one base away. V gene TRBV20-1 combines with J gene TRBJ2-1; 7 bases fit TRBD2. CDR1 and CDR2 from the germline V gene are DFQATT and SNEGSKA (reference sequence). This CDR3 has 19 amino acids. V trimming: 0 bases; J trimming: 6 bases; junction bases outside the gene matches: 20. CDR3 nucleotide sequence: TGCAGTGCTAGAGATTGGGTTTTTGGGACTACGAGGGGCTCCAATGAGCAGTTCTTC. Translation: CSARDWVFGTTRGSNEQFF.

The CDR3 loop reads CSARNEYPGGTEAFF. DNA for the CDR3: TGCAGTGCAAGAAATGAGTACCCAGGGGGCACTGAAGCTTTCTTT. The chain uses TRBV20-1 and TRBJ1-1, with 7 bases identical to TRBD1. After removal of 6 bases from V and 4 bases from J, the junction contained 14 bases not matched to a gene. Germline-derived CDR1 and CDR2 are DFQATT and SNEGSKA (reference sequence). The CDR3 is made up of 15 amino acids.

This clonotype has at least ten counts. The chain employs TRBV3-1 and TRBJ2-2, with D perhaps matching TRBD2 (6 bases). CDR3 length: 14 residues. Germline V CDR1 and CDR2: LGHDT, YNNKEL (reference sequence). V was shortened by 4 bases and J by 5 bases, with 11 bases between the two germline ends. The CDR3 here is CASSRGEVTGELFF. In DNA, the CDR3 is TGTGCCAGCAGCCGGGGGGAGGTTACCGGGGAGCTGTTTTTT.

As concerns this clonotype: Since a much larger clone is just one base distant, this may be a read error. The chain joins TRBV9 to TRBJ1-2; D ambiguous. This CDR3 region has 12 residues. Trimming removed 5 bases from V and 4 bases from J, with 9 bases in between. Germline V gene data show CDR1 as SGDLS and CDR2 as YYNGEE. DNA for the CDR3: TGTGCCAGCAGTAAGGAGGGCTATGGCTACACCTTC. Amino acids: CASSKEGYGYTF.

In its sample, this clonotype was seen many times. This rearrangement joins TRBV11-2 to TRBJ2-2; D is perhaps TRBD2 (5 bases). The V gene's germline CDR1 is SGHAT and CDR2 FQNNGV. The CDR3 length is 13 residues. Trimming pared 4 bases from V and 7 bases from J, leaving 10 bases between. The CDR3 here is CASSYLRDGELFF. CDR3 coding DNA: TGTGCCAGCAGCTACCTCCGGGACGGGGAGCTGTTTTTT.

Ten or more counts support this clonotype. V is TRBV27 and J is TRBJ2-5, with D tentatively TRBD1 (6 bases). Trimming took 5 bases from V and 2 from J, leaving 12 bases between them. Looked up from germline, CDR1 is MNHEY and CDR2 is SMNVEV (reference sequence). This CDR3 contains 14 residues. Here the CDR3 reads CASSPRTEQETQYF. The CDR3 coding sequence is TGTGCCAGCAGTCCGCGGACAGAACAAGAGACCCAGTACTTC.

In this sample, this clonotype turned up many times. The rearrangement uses TRBV7-3 and TRBJ2-1, with D possibly matching TRBD1 (6 bases). Trimming stripped 5 bases from V and 3 bases from J, with 14 bases between. Germline values: CDR1 SGHTA, CDR2 FQGTGA. This CDR3 region has 15 residues. CDR3 region: CASSMTTGHYNEQFF. CDR3 nucleotides: TGTGCCAGCAGCATGACTACGGGACACTACAATGAGCAGTTCTTC. The whole variable domain, remainder taken from reference TRBV7-3 and TRBJ2-1, is GAGVSQTPSNKVTEKGKYVELRCDPISGHTALYWYRQSLGQGPEFLIYFQGTGAADDSGLPNDRFFAVRPEGSVSTLKIQRTERGDSAVYLCASSMTTGHYNEQFFGPGTRLTVL.

This clonotype was observed a handful of times. The chain joins TRBV5-1 to TRBJ2-2, with 7 bases fitting TRBD1. The CDR3 totals 15 residues. Looked up from germline, CDR1 is SGHRS and CDR2 is YFSETQ. The V gene end was trimmed by 2 bases and the J gene end by 5 bases; junction bases not matched to a gene: 6. CDR3 sequence reads: CASSFRDSKTGELFF. CDR3 coding DNA: TGCGCCAGCAGCTTCCGGGACAGCAAGACCGGGGAGCTGTTTTTT. Complete variable domain (other parts from reference TRBV5-1 and TRBJ2-2): KAGVTQTPRYLIKTRGQQVTLSCSPISGHRSVSWYQQTPGQGLQFLFEYFSETQRNKGNFPGRFSGRQFSNSRSEMNVSTLELGDSALYLCASSFRDSKTGELFFGEGSRLTVL.

This clonotype has at least ten counts. The chain uses TRBV28 and TRBJ2-3, with D perhaps matching TRBD2 (6 bases). V was shortened by 6 bases and J by 1 base, with 23 bases between the two germline ends. CDR3 size: 18 residues. The V gene's germline CDR1 is MDHEN and CDR2 SYDVKM. The CDR3 spells CASRGNDMGAGRTDTQYF. In DNA, the CDR3 is TGTGCCAGCAGGGGGAACGATATGGGTGCGGGACGCACAGATACGCAGTATTTT.

This chain uses TRBV7-9 with TRBJ2-3, with 7 bases identical to TRBD2. The germline V gene encodes CDR1 SEHNR and CDR2 FQNEAQ (reference sequence). This CDR3 has 15 residues. J lost 3 bases, V lost 7 bases, and 10 bases had no gene match. CDR3 bases: TGTGCCAGCATTGGAGCGGGGTGGTTGACAGATACGCAGTATTTT. Protein sequence: CASIGAGWLTDTQYF.

This clonotype appeared many times. The chain combines TRBV7-3 with TRBJ2-1; tentative D call: TRBD2 (5 bases). V was clipped by 5 bases and J by 6 bases, with 14 bases between them. The CDR3 runs 14 residues. Germline lookup yields CDR1 SGHTA and CDR2 FQGTGA. CDR3 sequence: CASSPSLAINEQFF. For the CDR3, the DNA is TGTGCCAGCAGCCCCTCGCTAGCTATCAATGAGCAGTTCTTC. The full variable domain, in which reference TRBV7-3 and TRBJ2-1 provide the parts outside the CDR3, is GAGVSQTPSNKVTEKGKYVELRCDPISGHTALYWYRQSLGQGPEFLIYFQGTGAADDSGLPNDRFFAVRPEGSVSTLKIQRTERGDSAVYLCASSPSLAINEQFFGPGTRLTVL.

This clonotype was seen only a few times. The chain combines TRBV25-1 with TRBJ1-5; TRBD1 matches 8 bases. This CDR3 comprises 17 residues. The germline CDR1 and CDR2 sequences are MGHDK and SYGVNS. Trimming at V came to 1 base and at J to 1 base, leaving 6 bases not matched to a gene. This CDR3 reads CASSESGQGGSNQPQHF. The DNA of the CDR3 is TGTGCCAGCAGTGAATCAGGACAGGGAGGGAGCAATCAGCCCCAGCATTTT.

This clonotype was seen repeatedly, ten times or more. This chain links TRBV6-2 or TRBV6-3 with TRBJ2-2; D possibly corresponds to TRBD1 (5 bases). The CDR3 consists of 15 residues. The germline gives CDR1 MNHEY, CDR2 SVGEGT. V lost 4 bases to trimming and J lost 1 base, with 10 bases between them. The CDR3 region is CASSFSDRNTGELFF. CDR3 nucleotide sequence: TGTGCCAGCAGTTTTTCTGACAGGAACACCGGGGAGCTGTTTTTT.

The sample holds many counts of this clonotype. The J gene is TRBJ1-4, the V gene TRBV19; 12 bases align to TRBD1. Germline V CDR1 and CDR2: LNHDA, SQIVND (reference sequence). V lost 6 bases, J lost 6 bases, and 5 bases stayed unmatched. The CDR3 contains 15 residues. DNA of the CDR3: TGTGCCAGTAGGACCGGGACAGGGGGCTATGAAAAACTGTTTTTT. Amino acid sequence: CASRTGTGGYEKLFF.

This clonotype came up a few times. The V and J genes are TRBV11-2 and TRBJ2-4; TRBD1 matches at 7 bases. The junction had 11 bases not matched to a gene; V was cut back by 5 bases and J by 4 bases. The germline V gene encodes CDR1 SGHAT and CDR2 FQNNGV. CDR3 size: 16 residues. The CDR3 DNA follows: TGTGCCAGCAGCCCCCCGGCAGGGGGTACTAAAAACATTCAGTACTTC. It yields the protein CASSPPAGGTKNIQYF.